The present entry profiles one TCR beta chain with its context. Antigen specificity is unknown. A much bigger clone sits one base away, suggesting this may be a read error. Purified naive CD4+ T cells were depleted of CD25+ Tregs. This CDR3 has 14 amino acids. Germline V gives CDR1 DFQATT, CDR2 SNEGSKA (reference sequence). Study-level results: Tumor memory CD4+ T cell TCR gene usage was found to cluster with blood and lymph node memory CD4+ cells and with lymph node naive CD4+ cells. Larger-cohort validation covered only one TCR beta V-J rearrangement.

Constant-region reverse primers amplified full-length variable regions, followed by semi-nested Nested Universal Primer A PCR. A single record per CDR3 protein comes from TCRdb applying MiXCR to the 5' RACE reads. Of 53,000 or so distinct CDR3 sequences detected, approximately 25% appear once; the ten largest clones hold 3.2%. This chain links TRBV20-1 with TRBJ2-3; 10 bases match TRBD2. The clonotype comes from a female donor with breast cancer. The sequenced sample was tumor-infiltrating naive CD4+ T cells sorted from the breast tumor. The subset here: naive CD4+ T cells, CD4+CD45RA+CD25-. This chain's CDR3 is CGAIEREGPYTQYF. Written as DNA, the CDR3 is TGCGGTGCTATCGAGCGGGAGGGCCCATATACGCAGTATTTT.